This T cell receptor (beta chain) emerged from a study of blood T cell repertoires in COVID-19. Study-wide context: The United States, Italy and Spain supplied acute and convalescent COVID-19 samples. The analysed material was cDNA or gDNA that came from T cells, B-cell-depleted T cells, or PBMCs.

Germline CDR1 reads SQVTM; CDR2 reads ANQGSEA. V lost 4 bases and J lost 4; bases outside the gene matches: 11. The CDR3 loop spans 15 amino acids. Per the original data handling: Nucleated cell number was recorded as an estimate derived from reference gene primer amplification. The assay was immunoSEQ multiplex PCR, and TCRdb's table has in-frame clones only and misses some. For V, J and clone size, that table is used; D and trimming come from the DNA. The data hold about 100,000 clones, with over 65% observed a single time. The chain joins TRBV29-1 to TRBJ2-5; 8 bases are a match to TRBD1. The source material was peripheral blood. This receptor was taken from a human donor in a cohort sampled during active COVID-19. CDR3 in DNA: TGCAGCGTTGCCCCTGGACAGGGACGAGGAGAGACCCAGTACTTC. Protein sequence: CSVAPGQGRGETQYF.